These 25 T cell receptor beta chains were all obtained from the same sample, sequenced in a study of cytomegalovirus exposure and HLA in healthy donors. The PCR ran on 60 Vbeta and 13 Jbeta primers. Profiling relied on immunoSEQ multiplex PCR, and the TCRdb table lists in-frame clones only, not all of them. The table has roughly 190,000 clones, roughly 80% seen once. The sample taken for sequencing was PBMCs. These receptors were obtained from a woman aged 25 to 39 in good health and CMV-seropositive.

The genes are TRBV2 and TRBJ2-5; D is possibly TRBD2 (6 bases). The DNA end favors TRBJ2-7, so the J call may be wrong. The CDR3 is 13 amino acids. Per germline, CDR1 SNHLY and CDR2 FYNNEI. The CDR3 DNA reads as TGTGCCAGCATAGAGGTAGCGGCCTACGAGCAGTACTTC. It is translated as CASIEVAAYEQYF.

This chain uses TRBV19 with TRBJ2-2; TRBD1 aligns across 9 bases. The CDR3 has 15 residues. V lost 9 bases, J lost 3 bases, and 8 bases stayed unmatched. Germline CDR1 is LNHDA and CDR2 is SQIVND (reference sequence). Here the CDR3 DNA reads TGTGCCAGCAGGGACAGGGAAAAGGACACCGGGGAGCTGTTTTTT. Protein sequence: CASRDREKDTGELFF.

The rearrangement links TRBV10-2 to TRBJ2-7; 8 positions match TRBD2. The CDR3 has 12 residues. With 0 bases clipped from V and 9 bases from J, the junction kept 1 base outside the gene matches. CDR1 is WSHSY, CDR2 SAAADI, per germline. The CDR3 nucleotides are TGCGCCAGCAGTGAGTCGAGCGGGGGGCAGTACTTC. It yields the protein CASSESSGGQYF.

This clone has a handful of counts. This sequence joins TRBV11-2 and TRBJ2-5; TRBD1 might be the D (6 bases). Germline lookup yields CDR1 SGHAT and CDR2 FQNNGV. V lost 0 bases and J lost 5, with 13 bases in between. The CDR3 extends over 15 amino acids. The CDR3 loop is CASSLDSNRVETQYF. Here the CDR3 DNA reads TGTGCCAGCAGCTTAGATAGTAACAGGGTGGAGACCCAGTACTTC.

The chain is built from TRBV6-1 and TRBJ2-1; D gene ambiguous. This CDR3 contains 15 residues. V lost 6 bases and J lost 1, with 13 bases in between. The V gene's germline CDR1 is MNHNS and CDR2 SASEGT. The CDR3 spells CASSKTRGSYNEQFF. DNA of the CDR3: TGTGCCAGCAGCAAAACGAGAGGATCCTACAATGAGCAGTTCTTC.

This clone was found a few times. The CDR3 sequence: CASSEPRGYSGNTIYF. The CDR3 DNA follows: TGCGCCAGCAGTGAGCCTCGAGGGTATTCGGGAAACACCATATATTTT. The chain couples TRBV10-2 to TRBJ1-3, with D hard to call. CDR3 length: 16 amino acids. CDR1 is WSHSY, CDR2 SAAADI, per germline. Trimming cost V 2 bases and J 4 bases, with 15 bases left between them.

This clone has just a few counts. V usage is TRBV2 and J usage is TRBJ2-2; 9 bases are shared with TRBD2. This CDR3 comprises 15 residues. Germline CDR1 is SNHLY and CDR2 is FYNNEI. The junction had 6 bases not matched to a gene; V was cut back by 6 bases and J by 4 bases. The DNA of the CDR3 is TGTGCCAGCAGCGAGGTAGCGGGAGTCACCGGGGAGCTGTTTTTT. Protein sequence: CASSEVAGVTGELFF.

The CDR3 here is CASSDRGIIYGYTF. The CDR3, as DNA: TGTGCCAGTAGCGACAGGGGGATTATCTATGGCTACACCTTC. V usage is TRBV19 and J usage is TRBJ1-2; TRBD1 aligns across 9 bases. The trim removed 6 bases at V and 4 bases at J, leaving 6 bases unmatched. Germline values: CDR1 LNHDA, CDR2 SQIVND (reference sequence). The CDR3 consists of 14 residues.

Comments on this clone: This CDR3 is also generated by other DNA sequences in the sample. The chain has TRBV27 and TRBJ2-7, with a possible D match to TRBD1 (6 bases). The CDR3 has 13 amino acids. V was clipped by 2 bases and J by 5 bases, with 10 bases between them. CDR1 is MNHEY and CDR2 is SMNVEV in the germline V gene (reference sequence). The CDR3 coding sequence is TGTGCCAGCAGTTTACCAGGGGCAAACGAGCAGTACTTC. Protein sequence: CASSLPGANEQYF.

CDR3 region: CASSPLPTEAFF. In DNA form, the CDR3 reads TGTGCCAGCAGCCCCCTCCCCACTGAAGCTTTCTTT. The chain has TRBV7-9 and TRBJ1-1; no reliable D call. Germline CDR1 and CDR2: SEHNR and FQNEAQ (reference sequence). V was shortened by 5 bases and J by 4 bases, with 8 bases between the two germline ends. This CDR3 is 12 amino acids long.

The chain employs TRBV5-4 and TRBJ2-5; D may be TRBD1 (8 bases). The V and J ends lost 2 bases and 4 bases respectively, with 12 bases between them. Germline V CDR1 and CDR2: SGHNT, YYREEE (reference sequence). This CDR3 spans 14 amino acids. The CDR3 spells CASSFHRGGETQYF. CDR3 DNA sequence: TGTGCCAGCAGCTTCCACAGGGGGGGAGAGACCCAGTACTTC.

V and J are TRBV5-8 and TRBJ2-6; D possibly corresponds to TRBD1 (6 bases). Germline V gene sequence: CDR1 SGHTS, CDR2 YDEGEE. The CDR3 length is 16 residues. With 4 bases removed from V and 4 bases from J, the gap between germline ends came to 15 bases. The CDR3 region is CASSRPTGFGANVLTF. CDR3 bases: TGTGCCAGCAGCCGGCCTACAGGGTTCGGGGCCAACGTCCTGACTTTC.

This clone was observed a single time. V is TRBV28 and J is TRBJ2-1, with TRBD2 matching over 13 bases. The germline CDR1 and CDR2 sequences are MDHEN and SYDVKM. CDR3 length equals 18 residues. With 7 bases clipped from V and 3 bases from J, the junction kept 12 bases outside the gene matches. The CDR3: CASKTGTSGKKVYNEQFF. CDR3 nucleotide sequence: TGTGCCAGCAAAACCGGGACTAGCGGGAAAAAAGTCTACAATGAGCAGTTCTTC.

The rearrangement uses TRBV28 and TRBJ1-6, with 8 bases that match TRBD1. V lost 6 bases to trimming and J lost 0 bases; unmatched junction nucleotides: 7. CDR3 length equals 17 residues. Germline V CDR1 and CDR2: MDHEN, SYDVKM. CDR3 sequence (DNA): TGTGCCAGCAGGTCGGACAGGGTCTCCTCCTATAATTCACCCCTCCACTTT. Amino acids: CASRSDRVSSYNSPLHF.

In nucleotides, the CDR3 is TGCGCCAGCAGCTTGGGGACAGGGGTGTATGAGACCCAGTACTTC. The encoded protein is CASSLGTGVYETQYF. The chain joins TRBV5-1 to TRBJ2-5, with 9 bases fitting TRBD1. J lost 5 bases, V lost 0 bases, and 5 bases had no gene match. CDR3 length: 15 amino acids. The germline gives CDR1 SGHRS, CDR2 YFSETQ.

The V call is TRBV9, the J call TRBJ1-3; D is unresolved. The germline CDR1 and CDR2 sequences are SGDLS and YYNGEE. The CDR3 extends over 16 amino acids. The V end was cut by 0 bases, the J end by 0 bases, with 10 bases between. The CDR3 DNA reads as TGTGCCAGCAGCGTAGACAGTGTTAGCTCTGGAAACACCATATATTTT. Its protein product is CASSVDSVSSGNTIYF.

The V call is TRBV27, the J call TRBJ2-7, with a weak D call TRBD1 (5 bases). Trimming stripped 6 bases from V and 0 bases from J, with 12 bases between. The CDR3 runs 14 residues. CDR1 is MNHEY, CDR2 SMNVEV, per germline (reference sequence). CDR3 coding DNA: TGTGCCAGCAGCCGGACACTTAGCTCCTACGAGCAGTACTTC. Protein product: CASSRTLSSYEQYF.

In nucleotides, the CDR3 is TGTGCCAGCAGCTTAGCGCCACCGGGGCCCGGGGGAGAGCAGTACTTC. Its translation is CASSLAPPGPGGEQYF. V and J are TRBV7-9 and TRBJ2-7; D perhaps matches TRBD2 (6 bases). V shed 0 bases and J shed 7 bases, with 19 bases lying between them. CDR1 and CDR2 from the germline V gene are SEHNR and FQNEAQ (reference sequence). CDR3 size: 16 residues. Variable domain in full (rest from reference TRBV7-9 and TRBJ2-7): DTGVSQNPRHKITKRGQNVTFRCDPISEHNRLYWYRQTLGQGPEFLTYFQNEAQLEKSRLLSDRFSAERPKGSFSTLEIQRTEQGDSAMYLCASSLAPPGPGGEQYFGPGTRLTVT.

The chain combines TRBV7-9 with TRBJ2-1; TRBD2 might be the D (6 bases). Germline V lookup: CDR1 SEHNR, CDR2 FQNEAQ (reference sequence). This CDR3 is 16 amino acids long. Deletions cut 5 bases from V and 0 bases from J, with 14 bases between. DNA for the CDR3: TGTGCCAGCAGCCTCTATAGCGGCCCCTCCTACAATGAGCAGTTCTTC. It is translated as CASSLYSGPSYNEQFF.

This chain uses TRBV7-2 with TRBJ2-5; D gene ambiguous. CDR3 length: 13 amino acids. Germline lookup yields CDR1 SGHTA and CDR2 FQGNSA. V lost 0 bases to trimming and J lost 2 bases, with 4 bases between them. The CDR3 here is CASSLAPQETQYF. DNA of the CDR3: TGTGCCAGCAGCTTAGCCCCACAAGAGACCCAGTACTTC. The full variable domain, rest sourced from reference TRBV7-2 and TRBJ2-5, is GAGVSQSPSNKVTEKGKDVELRCDPISGHTALYWYRQSLGQGLEFLIYFQGNSAPDKSGLPSDRFSAERTGGSVSTLTIQRTQQEDSAVYLCASSLAPQETQYFGPGTRLLVL.

The chain has TRBV7-6 and TRBJ1-3; the D gene is possibly TRBD1 (5 bases). V was pared by 5 bases and J by 0 bases, with 20 bases between. In germline, CDR1 is SGHVS, CDR2 FNYEAQ. The CDR3 has 18 amino acids. This chain's CDR3 is CASSISWDSFISGNTIYF. DNA for the CDR3: TGTGCCAGCAGCATTAGTTGGGACTCCTTTATCTCTGGAAACACCATATATTTT.

CDR3 loop: CASRHTGISEQFF. In DNA, the CDR3 is TGTGCCAGCAGACATACCGGGATTTCTGAGCAGTTCTTC. The chain uses TRBV5-4 and TRBJ2-1; a possible D gene is TRBD2 (5 bases). With 5 bases removed from V and 9 bases from J, the gap between germline ends came to 15 bases. The CDR3 runs to 13 residues. Germline CDR1 SGHNT, CDR2 YYREEE (reference sequence).

This clone was counted a few times. The CDR3 loop is CASTQRGTEAFF. The CDR3 nucleotides are TGTGCCAGTACCCAGCGGGGCACTGAAGCTTTCTTT. The chain has TRBV19 and TRBJ1-1; no firm D call. V lost 7 bases and J 4 bases, leaving 10 bases between the germline ends. Germline-derived CDR1 and CDR2 are LNHDA and SQIVND (reference sequence). The CDR3 extends over 12 amino acids.

Only a few counts were recorded for this clone. V is TRBV9 and J is TRBJ2-3; D ambiguous. The CDR3 totals 14 residues. CDR1 is SGDLS, CDR2 YYNGEE, per germline. Between the trimmed V and J ends, which lost 4 bases and 2 bases, there was a span of 11 bases. This CDR3 reads CASSLLGFTDTQYF. For the CDR3, the DNA is TGTGCCAGCAGCCTCCTCGGGTTCACAGATACGCAGTATTTT.

J is TRBJ2-4 and V is TRBV28; 7 bases are a match to TRBD1. Germline CDR1 MDHEN, CDR2 SYDVKM. Trimming cost V 5 bases and J 14 bases; bases outside gene matches: 12. CDR3 length: 13 amino acids. CDR3 sequence reads: CASSAGTALREYF. For the CDR3, the DNA is TGTGCCAGCAGTGCCGGGACAGCCCTAAGGGAGTACTTC.